Included here is one T cell receptor (beta chain) sequence, with context. Its antigen is not identified. This entry is derived from a study of spatial heterogeneity in lung cancer. Study observations and caveats: The study found ubiquitous expanded tumor TCRs in blood more at resection than follow-up.

Time point meaning: sample taken at primary tumor resection. The input material, whole RNA from tumor, nontumor lung or frozen PBMC, was sequenced unsorted. Per germline, CDR1 KGHSH and CDR2 LQKENI. Deletions cut 5 bases from V and 2 bases from J, with 1 base between. The CDR3 contains 11 residues. Carried by each TCR cDNA molecule was a unique molecular identifier. TCRdb reprocessed the 5' RACE reads via MiXCR and lists one record per CDR3 protein. The data hold tens of thousands of distinct CDR3 sequences, with approximately 14% observed a single time. This receptor was identified in a male donor with early-stage non-small cell lung cancer. The material sequenced was PBMCs, taken at surgery. The rearrangement links TRBV18 to TRBJ2-1; D ambiguous. The CDR3 reads CASSAYNEQFF. The CDR3 DNA sequence: TGTGCCAGCTCAGCCTACAATGAGCAGTTCTTC.